In this sample, the clone carrying this T cell receptor beta chain turned up a few times. Study processing details: Using reference gene primer amplification, nucleated cell counts were estimated. Profiling relied on immunoSEQ multiplex PCR, and the TCRdb table lists in-frame clones only, not all of them. The V and J calls and clone size are taken from that table; D and trimming were inferred from the DNA. The sample lists approximately 90,000 clones; 80% were seen once. The source of the sample is a study of blood T cell repertoires in COVID-19. Study context: T cells, B-cell-depleted T cells, or PBMCs provided the cDNA or gDNA that served as material.

The CDR3 length is 15 residues. CDR1 and CDR2 (germline): KGHSH, LQKENI. The V gene lost 3 bases and the J gene lost 7 bases, with 15 bases spanning the gap. The sample taken for sequencing was peripheral blood. The TCR comes from an elderly woman with acute or convalescent COVID-19. The genes are TRBV18 and TRBJ1-4; D remains ambiguous. CDR3 coding DNA: TGTGCCAGCTCACCTCAGTCACGAGGAGGTGAAAAACTGTTTTTT. As protein: CASSPQSRGGEKLFF.